This TCR beta chain is drawn from a study of beta chain features in type 1 diabetes. The CDR3 runs to 14 residues. Trimming shortened V by 8 bases and J by 0 bases, and 15 bases separated the two germline ends. CDR1 and CDR2 (germline): SQVTM, ANQGSEA. Expressed TCRB transcripts were sequenced because the isolated RNA had all been reverse transcribed beforehand. TCRdb keeps only in-frame clones here, not all; method: immunoSEQ multiplex PCR. The sample consists of over 500,000 clones, about a sixth of them appearing once. The rearrangement joins TRBV29-1 to TRBJ2-3; D may be TRBD1 (6 bases). Sequenced sample: naive CD4+ T cells from blood. The TCR sequence derives from a man younger than 35 in good health. The CDR3 DNA follows: TGCAGCCCCCGCGACAGGACTAGCACAGATACGCAGTATTTT. Protein product: CSPRDRTSTDTQYF.